There are a few counts of the clone carrying this T cell receptor beta chain. Its antigen is unknown. V lost 3 bases and J 2 bases, leaving 12 bases between the germline ends. Germline V gene data show CDR1 as SGHTA and CDR2 as FQGNSA. The CDR3 loop spans 15 amino acids. This record comes from a study of blood T cells in healthy people across ages. Points from the study as a whole: Significant beta diversity loss was already apparent by age approximately 40, declining roughly linearly.

Using a J-beta primer mix together with a sample-barcoded 5' primer, a second PCR was run for about 6 to 11 cycles. TCRdb reprocessed the 5' RACE reads with MiXCR, giving one entry per CDR3 protein. Here the sample spans around 1.5 million distinct CDR3 sequences, almost 60% being singletons. The sequenced sample consisted of blood. J is TRBJ2-3 and V is TRBV7-2; possible D gene TRBD2, 6 bases. This sequence originates from a man aged 18 to 35 in good health. The CDR3 sequence: CASSLGGSVTDTQYF. The DNA for the CDR3 is TGTGCCAGCAGCTTGGGAGGATCGGTCACAGATACGCAGTATTTT.